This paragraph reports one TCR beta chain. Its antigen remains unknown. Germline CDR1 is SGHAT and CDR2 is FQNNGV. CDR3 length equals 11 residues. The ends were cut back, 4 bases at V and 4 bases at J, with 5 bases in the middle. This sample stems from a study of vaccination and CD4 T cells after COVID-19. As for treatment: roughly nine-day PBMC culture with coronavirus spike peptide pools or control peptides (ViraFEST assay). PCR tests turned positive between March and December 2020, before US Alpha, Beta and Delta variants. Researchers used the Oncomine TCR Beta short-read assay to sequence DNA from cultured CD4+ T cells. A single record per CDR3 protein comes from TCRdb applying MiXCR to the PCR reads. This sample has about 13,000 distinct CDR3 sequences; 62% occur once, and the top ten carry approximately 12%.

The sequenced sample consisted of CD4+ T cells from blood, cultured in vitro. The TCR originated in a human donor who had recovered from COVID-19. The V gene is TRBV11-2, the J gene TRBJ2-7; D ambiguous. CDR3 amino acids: CASSSTYEQYF. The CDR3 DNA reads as TGTGCCAGCAGCTCAACTTACGAGCAGTACTTC.